This T cell receptor (beta chain) comes out of a study of T cells after yellow fever vaccination. A process of 5'RACE template switching, which added a universal primer site and UMIs, was used to make TCR cDNA. In TCRdb, the 5' RACE reads were re-called with MiXCR into one record per CDR3 protein. Of about 550,000 distinct CDR3 sequences in the sample, about a fifth were seen once. CDR3 length equals 11 residues. Germline CDR1 reads SGHTA; CDR2 reads FQGNSA. V lost 8 bases and J 1 base, leaving 4 bases between the germline ends. J is TRBJ2-3 and V is TRBV7-2, with unresolved D. The receptor was derived from a man aged 30 to 39 who received the YFV17D yellow fever vaccine. The starting material was PBMCs, obtained 15 days after the yellow fever booster vaccination. The CDR3 sequence: CASPRTDTQYF. In nucleotides, the CDR3 is TGTGCCAGCCCGCGCACAGATACGCAGTATTTT.